This entry concerns a single TCR beta chain. The data were taken from a study of control samples from healthy donors and cancer patients. Germline CDR1 reads SGHRS; CDR2 reads YFSETQ. CDR3 length: 13 residues. With 8 bases clipped from V and 6 bases from J, the junction kept 10 bases outside the gene matches. Sequencing used immunoSEQ multiplex PCR; TCRdb keeps in-frame clones, though not all of them. The repertoire holds under 80,000 clones, with about 95% as singletons. Sequenced sample: blood. This sequence was found in a woman aged 25 to 39 in good health. The chain recombines TRBV5-1 with TRBJ1-1; 7 bases match TRBD1. The CDR3 protein is CASTYRGNAEAFF. DNA of the CDR3: TGCGCCAGTACTTACAGGGGCAACGCTGAAGCTTTCTTT.